This T cell receptor (beta chain) was sequenced in a study of blood T cell repertoires in COVID-19. Measured with immunoSEQ multiplex PCR; TCRdb has only the in-frame clones, and not every one. Among about 74,000 clones, around nine tenths were seen once, and the ten largest hold less than 3%. The CDR3 has 14 amino acids. The germline CDR1 and CDR2 sequences are MNHNS and SASEGT. Losses at the gene ends were 3 bases for V and 6 bases for J; bases not matched to a gene: 3. The sequencing input was peripheral blood. This TCR derives from a man between 65 and 85 years old with active or convalescent COVID-19. The V gene is TRBV6-1, the J gene TRBJ2-2; 8 bases map to TRBD2. The CDR3 loop reads CASSEQLAAGELFF. The CDR3 region has the DNA TGTGCCAGCAGTGAGCAACTAGCGGCCGGGGAGCTGTTTTTT.